Following are 17 T cell receptor beta chains from one sample sequenced in a study of CD8 T cells in ankylosing spondylitis. TCRdb re-analysed the 5' RACE reads in MiXCR, keeping a single row per CDR3 protein. The sample lists 200,000 to 250,000 distinct CDR3 sequences, about 10% seen once, with 2% to 3% in the top ten. Sequenced sample: blood, either unsorted or a sorted T cell fraction (not recorded which). Receptors were obtained from a male donor with ankylosing spondylitis or in good health (not recorded which).

This chain links TRBV2 with TRBJ1-2, with TRBD1 identical over 7 bases. This CDR3 spans 12 amino acids. The germline V gene has CDR1 SNHLY and CDR2 FYNNEI. CDR3 nucleotide sequence: TGTGGGGGGCAGGGGGAGAAACATGGCTACACCTTC. Protein sequence: CGGQGEKHGYTF.

The table lists this clonotype with a few counts. The chain has TRBV2 and TRBJ1-4; D is unclear. This CDR3 comprises 14 residues. Looked up from germline, CDR1 is SNHLY and CDR2 is FYNNEI. V was pared by 8 bases and J by 4 bases, with 14 bases between. The CDR3: CASRPAGNNEKLFF. CDR3 nucleotides: TGTGCCAGCCGTCCAGCGGGAAATAATGAAAAACTGTTTTTT. Based on the CDR3 plus reference TRBV2 and TRBJ1-4, the full variable domain is EPEVTQTPSHQVTQMGQEVILRCVPISNHLYFYWYRQILGQKVEFLVSFYNNEISEKSEIFDDQFSVERPDGSNFTLKIRSTKLEDSAMYFCASRPAGNNEKLFFGSGTQLSVL.

This clonotype was counted ten times or more. The chain employs TRBV5-6 and TRBJ2-5; weak D call: TRBD2 (5 bases). Germline CDR1 SGHDT, CDR2 YYEEEE. V gave up 4 bases and J gave up 1 base, with 14 bases separating them. The CDR3 covers 15 residues. This CDR3 is CASSTWTPSQETQYF. For the CDR3, the DNA is TGTGCCAGCAGCACCTGGACTCCCTCCCAAGAGACCCAGTACTTC.

This clonotype was found many times. The chain couples TRBV10-3 to TRBJ2-1, with 10 positions matching TRBD2. Trimming removed 3 bases from V and 2 bases from J; junction bases left unmatched: 7. Germline V lookup: CDR1 ENHRY, CDR2 SYGVKD. This CDR3 spans 17 amino acids. The CDR3 bases are TGTGCCATCAGTGATTATGGGACTAGCGAGCCCTACAATGAGCAGTTCTTC. Its protein product is CAISDYGTSEPYNEQFF.

Many counts were recorded for this clonotype. The junction differs from germline at one of its ends, possibly a read error. The genes are TRBV29-1 and TRBJ1-2, with TRBD1 as a possible D gene (5 bases). Germline V gene lookup returns CDR1 SQVTM and CDR2 ANQGSEA. The CDR3 runs to 8 residues. The CDR3 DNA sequence: TGCAGCGTTGAATGGGGGTTCTTC. Its protein product is CSVEWGFF.

The chain is built from TRBV30 and TRBJ1-1, with D unclear. This CDR3 spans 14 amino acids. In germline, CDR1 is GTSNPN, CDR2 SVGIG (reference sequence). V shed 8 bases and J shed 1 base, with 17 bases lying between them. Written as DNA, the CDR3 is TGTGCCCAAAATCCTCGGTGGACGAACACTGAAGCTTTCTTT. It encodes CAQNPRWTNTEAFF.

This clonotype has at least ten counts. The chain joins TRBV29-1 to TRBJ2-1; the D gene is possibly TRBD1 (6 bases). There are 15 residues in the CDR3. Between the trimmed V and J ends, which lost 3 bases and 3 bases, there was a span of 15 bases. In germline, CDR1 is SQVTM, CDR2 ANQGSEA. In DNA form, the CDR3 reads TGCAGCGTTGACGCAGGGGCTGGGGACTACAATGAGCAGTTCTTC. This gives the protein CSVDAGAGDYNEQFF.

This clonotype turned up a few times. The chain is built from TRBV6-1 and TRBJ2-1; 8 positions match TRBD1. Trimming took 5 bases from V and 4 from J; bases not matched to a gene: 4. The CDR3 extends over 14 amino acids. The V gene's germline CDR1 is MNHNS and CDR2 SASEGT. The CDR3 DNA sequence: TGTGCCAGCAGTCGACAGGGGATGTACAATGAGCAGTTCTTC. It translates to CASSRQGMYNEQFF.

Ten or more counts support this clonotype. V and J are TRBV5-1 and TRBJ2-5; D is uncertain. This CDR3 contains 16 residues. Germline CDR1 and CDR2: SGHRS and YFSETQ. V was trimmed by 0 bases and J by 1 base, leaving 13 bases between them. For the CDR3, the DNA is TGCGCCAGCAGCTTGGGCCAGTCAACTACCCAAGAGACCCAGTACTTC. Amino acids: CASSLGQSTTQETQYF. The full variable domain, in which reference TRBV5-1 and TRBJ2-5 provide the parts outside the CDR3, is KAGVTQTPRYLIKTRGQQVTLSCSPISGHRSVSWYQQTPGQGLQFLFEYFSETQRNKGNFPGRFSGRQFSNSRSEMNVSTLELGDSALYLCASSLGQSTTQETQYFGPGTRLLVL.

In regard to this clonotype: A much more abundant neighbour one base away suggests this may be a read error. The chain employs TRBV4-2 and TRBJ1-2, with D perhaps TRBD1 (5 bases). This CDR3 is 17 amino acids long. Looked up from germline, CDR1 is LGHNA and CDR2 is YNFKEQ. CDR3 nucleotide sequence: TGTGCCAGCAGCCAAGAAAATTTAGGGACGGTTAACTATGGCTGCACCTTC. Translation gives CASSQENLGTVNYGCTF.

This clonotype was counted many times. This rearrangement joins TRBV5-6 to TRBJ1-2, with D maybe TRBD1 (5 bases). Germline CDR1 is SGHDT and CDR2 is YYEEEE. Trimming pared 1 base from V and 8 bases from J, leaving 12 bases between. This CDR3 is built from 13 residues. The CDR3 nucleotides read TGTGCCAGCAGCTTGACGGGGCGTGGGGGCTACACCTTC. It translates to CASSLTGRGGYTF. Complete variable domain (other parts from reference TRBV5-6 and TRBJ1-2): DAGVTQSPTHLIKTRGQQVTLRCSPKSGHDTVSWYQQALGQGPQFIFQYYEEEERQRGNFPDRFSGHQFPNYSSELNVNALLLGDSALYLCASSLTGRGGYTFGSGTRLTVV.

This clonotype was seen many times. The rearrangement joins TRBV13 to TRBJ2-1; TRBD2 matches 8 bases. V gave up 4 bases and J gave up 4 bases; unmatched junction bases: 18. This CDR3 comprises 19 residues. CDR1 is PRHDT and CDR2 is FYEKMQ in the germline V gene (reference sequence). This CDR3 reads CASSSPASGGDTLYNEQFF. In nucleotides, the CDR3 is TGTGCCAGCAGCTCCCCCGCGAGCGGGGGAGATACGTTATACAATGAGCAGTTCTTC. Full variable domain (outside the CDR3, taken from reference TRBV13 and TRBJ2-1): AAGVIQSPRHLIKEKRETATLKCYPIPRHDTVYWYQQGPGQDPQFLISFYEKMQSDKGSIPDRFSAQQFSDYHSELNMSSLELGDSALYFCASSSPASGGDTLYNEQFFGPGTRLTVL.

The sample holds many counts of this clonotype. V usage is TRBV6-1 and J usage is TRBJ2-2; D tentatively fits TRBD1 or TRBD2 (5 bases each). Germline V CDR1 and CDR2: MNHNS, SASEGT. V lost 5 bases and J 6 bases, leaving 16 bases between the germline ends. This CDR3 is built from 15 residues. CDR3 sequence: CASSKVGGAPGELFF. CDR3 nucleotides: TGTGCCAGCAGTAAAGTTGGGGGTGCCCCCGGGGAGCTGTTTTTT.

This clonotype was recorded many times. The chain has TRBV29-1 and TRBJ1-2; D ambiguous. V lost 8 bases and J lost 7, with 11 bases in between. CDR1 and CDR2 (germline): SQVTM, ANQGSEA. This CDR3 has 10 residues. The DNA for the CDR3 is TGCAGCCGCCCTAGGGTTGGCTACACCTTC. Amino acid sequence: CSRPRVGYTF.

This clonotype came up many times. The chain couples TRBV4-2 to TRBJ2-2; TRBD2 aligns across 11 bases. V lost 4 bases and J lost 0; bases outside the gene matches: 4. The CDR3 is 17 amino acids. From germline, CDR1 is LGHNA and CDR2 YNFKEQ. This CDR3 reads CASSPQTSGANTGELFF. The CDR3, as DNA: TGTGCCAGCAGCCCGCAGACTAGCGGGGCGAACACCGGGGAGCTGTTTTTT.

This clonotype was found many times. CDR3 protein: CASRIRGTGVVYEQYF. CDR3 in DNA: TGTGCCAGCAGAATCAGGGGTACAGGGGTAGTCTACGAGCAGTACTTC. The gene calls are TRBV6-1 and TRBJ2-7; TRBD1 aligns across 7 bases. Germline CDR1 and CDR2: MNHNS and SASEGT. This CDR3 has 16 amino acids. Unmatched junction bases numbered 14, after V lost 6 bases and J lost 3 bases.

CDR3: CASSRTGSTEAFF. CDR3 DNA sequence: TGCGCCAGCAGCCGGACAGGGAGCACTGAAGCTTTCTTT. V gene TRBV10-1 combines with J gene TRBJ1-1; 8 bases map to TRBD1. Germline V gene sequence: CDR1 WNHNN, CDR2 SYGVQD (reference sequence). The CDR3 covers 13 residues. V lost 6 bases to trimming and J lost 4 bases; unmatched junction nucleotides: 4.